This record looks at one T cell receptor beta chain sequence and its context. These data are taken from a study of breast tumors, draining lymph nodes, adjacent tissues. TCRdb reanalysed the multiplex PCR reads using MiXCR and keeps one entry per CDR3 protein. Of about 180,000 distinct CDR3 sequences listed, 30% to 35% were seen once; the top ten hold approximately 4.2%. The lymph nodes were axillary draining lymph nodes from breast cancer patients. This clonotype originated in a female donor with breast cancer. Some clones in this sample may be carry-over from other donors' samples. Sequencing was performed on axillary lymph node tissue.

The CDR3, as DNA: TGCGCCAGCAGCCAAGATCCCCAAGGAGCTTACTCAACTAATGAAAAACTGTTTTTT. It yields the protein CASSQDPQGAYSTNEKLFF. The chain employs TRBV4-1 and TRBJ1-4; D gene unclear. V lost 0 bases and J 0 bases, leaving 17 bases between the germline ends. Germline CDR1 and CDR2: MGHRA and YSYEKL. This CDR3 has 19 amino acids.